This entry describes one T cell receptor beta chain. What it binds is not known. The entry originates in a study of cytomegalovirus exposure and HLA in healthy donors. Study-wide results and caveats: Later analysis indicated greater clonal expansion among HLA-associated TCR beta chains than among equally common other chains.

PCR amplification relied on 60 Vbeta primers (plus 13 Jbeta primers). Generated by immunoSEQ multiplex PCR, the TCRdb table keeps only in-frame clones and is missing some. Recorded for this sample: just over 80,000 clones. The trim removed 5 bases at V and 5 bases at J, leaving 8 bases unmatched. The CDR3 is 18 amino acids. Looked up from germline, CDR1 is SEHNR and CDR2 is FQNEAQ (reference sequence). Sequencing used PBMCs. The chain recombines TRBV7-9 with TRBJ2-2; the match to TRBD2 covers 16 bases. This TCR derives from a woman aged 30 to 39 in good health and CMV-seronegative. The CDR3 region has the DNA TGTGCCAGCAGCCCCGGGACTAGCGGGGGGGCCAATACCGGGGAGCTGTTTTTT. Translating it yields CASSPGTSGGANTGELFF.